Described below is a single TCR beta chain sequence and its context. Its antigen is still unknown. No qualities accompany the bases; no much larger clone lies one base away. TCRdb names Illumina NovaSeq 6000 as the instrument used. TCRalpha and TCRbeta cDNA libraries were constructed by 5'RACE with constant-segment primers, with sample barcodes and unique molecular identifiers being introduced. RNA was extracted from every sample with Trizol reagent. Amplification of the libraries took two PCR steps, and the second step added a second sample barcode plus Illumina TruSeq adapters. The libraries were sequenced on an Illumina NovaSeq using 2 x 150 bp paired-end reads. The study's own analysis went as follows. The reads were demultiplexed and collapsed into UMI-guided consensus sequences using migec v1.2.7. Using mixcr v2.1.11, UMI consensuses were aligned to TRA and TRB V and J templates and then assembled into clonotypes. A clonotype was counted as expanded or contracted only if both edgeR and NoisET called the change significant, with noise models trained on biological replicates. edgeR calls used a false discovery rate-adjusted p below 0.01 and a log2 fold-change threshold of 1. As an exploratory analysis of dynamics, max-normalized trajectories of the 1000 most abundant clonotypes were examined by PCA with hierarchical clustering. Each responding clone was given a CD4 or CD8 phenotype based on the CD4+ and CD8+ repertoires, which had been sequenced separately. TCRdb redid the processing of the public reads, applying fastp at Q25 and MiXCR, and retained in-frame beta chains. Each entry is one CDR3 protein sequence, shown with its most common DNA and genes. TCRdb assigned the V and J calls; the authors' analysis was not used. For this sample there are approximately 190,000 distinct CDR3 sequences; 15% to 20% appear just once. The top ten constitute around 2.4% of the sample.

From its cysteine to its phenylalanine, the CDR3 spans 15 amino acids. CDR3 DNA only is kept here, 45 bases in frame from base 1. V is trimmed back by 4 bases and J by 4 bases, and the junction contains 7 bases that no gene match accounts for. The CDR1 and CDR2 encoded by the germline V gene (reference sequence) are SEHNR and FQNEAQ. The entry originates in a study of T-cell memory formation after mild COVID-19 (dated by TCRdb to the early 2020s). With respect to the entire study: TCR sequence clusters from the two donors were found to be largely donor specific. In a couple of donors, T-cell clones that expanded and contracted after mild COVID-19 were tracked by sequencing TCRalpha and TCRbeta repertoires over time. The cohort was made up of two young adult volunteers, one female and one male, who were previously healthy. Study-wide conclusions, independent of this receptor: Some responding clones were found in pre-infection memory, which suggests that pre-existing cross-reactive memory T cells took part in the SARS-CoV-2 response. SARS-CoV-2 specificity was not confirmed for the second-wave clones peaking on day 37. Contracting CD4+ clones were located mainly in the CM and EM memory subsets, whereas CD8+ clones were found to be enriched in EMRA. From day 15 to 85, contracting clones showed balanced CD4/CD8 phenotypes, whereas a second wave of clones that expanded from day 15 to 37 leaned towards CD4+. Only two mild cases were covered by the study, and larger cohorts that include severe cases with pre-infection samples were considered necessary.

PBMCs were isolated by Ficoll-Paque density gradient centrifugation. The sequence came from an adult woman who had mild COVID-19 (a few samples of this study predate the infection). The sample titles of this study are shuffled in the database, so cell type and time point are left out; the donor was told from shared clones. The V gene is TRBV7-9 and the J gene is TRBJ2-3, and 8 bases in between align with TRBD1. Sequencing was performed on PBMCs or a T cell subset sorted from them (not recorded which). This receptor has the CDR3 CASSSRTGKADTQYF. The nucleotides are TGTGCCAGCAGCTCCCGGACAGGGAAGGCAGATACGCAGTATTTT.